These 32 T cell receptor beta chains were all obtained from the same sample, sequenced in a study of cytomegalovirus exposure and HLA in healthy donors. PCR involved 60 Vbeta and 13 Jbeta primers. Libraries were prepared by immunoSEQ multiplex PCR; TCRdb keeps only in-frame clonotypes and omits some of them. This table has some 140,000 clones, roughly 60% appearing once. Material: PBMCs. The receptor set was obtained from a woman aged 40 to 50 in good health and CMV-seronegative.

The V call is TRBV6-5, the J call TRBJ2-5; TRBD1 is a possible D gene (6 bases). The CDR3 spans 11 residues. Per germline, CDR1 MNHEY and CDR2 SVGAGI. Trimming left V 6 bases short and J 4 bases short, with 6 bases between. The CDR3 sequence: CASRTGETQYF. DNA of the CDR3: TGTGCCAGCAGGACAGGAGAGACCCAGTACTTC.

This chain connects TRBV18 to TRBJ2-6, with TRBD1 identical over 8 bases. Germline assignment: CDR1 KGHSH and CDR2 LQKENI. There are 21 residues in the CDR3. The J segment lost 0 bases and the V segment lost 0 bases, leaving 13 bases of the junction unmatched. CDR3 loop: CASSPPEGLGTGRSGANVLTF. The CDR3 bases are TGTGCCAGCTCACCACCGGAGGGATTAGGGACAGGACGCTCTGGGGCCAACGTCCTGACTTTC.

The chain carries TRBV7-3 and TRBJ2-2, with a possible D match to TRBD1 (6 bases). The CDR3 has 17 amino acids. Germline CDR1 is SGHTA and CDR2 is FQGTGA. The V end was cut by 5 bases, the J end by 3 bases, with 19 bases between. CDR3 in amino acids: CASSPIPIQGYTGELFF. The CDR3 DNA is TGTGCCAGCAGCCCCATTCCGATACAGGGTTACACCGGGGAGCTGTTTTTT.

As to this clone: One end of the junction is discordant with germline, which a read error may explain. The V gene is TRBV15, the J gene TRBJ1-1; 7 bases line up with TRBD1. The CDR3 is 14 residues long. Germline lookup yields CDR1 LNHNV and CDR2 YYDKDF (reference sequence). The CDR3 region has the DNA TGTGCCACCAGTAGAGATCAGGGGGGTTTGGAAGCTTTCTTT. It translates to CATSRDQGGLEAFF.

The chain links TRBV5-8 to TRBJ2-1; 11 bases match TRBD2. The CDR3 has 16 residues. Germline values: CDR1 SGHTS, CDR2 YDEGEE. J gave up 6 bases and V 4 bases, and 9 bases lay outside the gene matches. The CDR3 loop reads CASSGQLAGGSNEQFF. The CDR3 DNA reads TGTGCCAGCAGCGGCCAGCTAGCGGGGGGTAGCAATGAGCAGTTCTTC.

The rearrangement links TRBV7-8 to TRBJ2-2; D perhaps matches TRBD2 (6 bases). The ends were cut back, 5 bases at V and 7 bases at J, with 17 bases in the middle. Germline V lookup: CDR1 SGHVS, CDR2 FQNEAQ. This CDR3 spans 15 amino acids. The CDR3, as DNA: TGTGCCAGCAGCGTGGGACTCCGTTCTGGCGGGGAGCTGTTTTTT. Protein: CASSVGLRSGGELFF. The whole variable domain, remainder taken from reference TRBV7-8 and TRBJ2-2, is GAGVSQSPRYKVAKRGQDVALRCDPISGHVSLFWYQQALGQGPEFLTYFQNEAQLDKSGLPSDRFFAERPEGSVSTLKIQRTQQEDSAVYLCASSVGLRSGGELFFGEGSRLTVL.

This sequence joins TRBV7-9 and TRBJ2-1; 7 bases are a match to TRBD2. The ends lost 3 bases at V and 5 bases at J; junction bases unmatched: 7. There are 15 residues in the CDR3. Germline V gene lookup returns CDR1 SEHNR and CDR2 FQNEAQ (reference sequence). This chain's CDR3 is CASSFTGTNNNEQFF. The CDR3 DNA reads as TGTGCCAGCAGCTTCACCGGGACTAACAACAATGAGCAGTTCTTC. The variable domain in full, with the rest retrieved from reference TRBV7-9 and TRBJ2-1, is DTGVSQNPRHKITKRGQNVTFRCDPISEHNRLYWYRQTLGQGPEFLTYFQNEAQLEKSRLLSDRFSAERPKGSFSTLEIQRTEQGDSAMYLCASSFTGTNNNEQFFGPGTRLTVL.

The genes are TRBV2 and TRBJ1-5; 7 bases are a match to TRBD1. CDR1 and CDR2 from the germline V gene are SNHLY and FYNNEI. V lost 5 bases and J lost 4; bases outside the gene matches: 5. CDR3 length: 14 residues. The CDR3 is CASSFSGGNQPQHF. CDR3 DNA sequence: TGTGCCAGCAGTTTTTCAGGGGGGAATCAGCCCCAGCATTTT.

This clone was seen a few times. This chain connects TRBV5-4 to TRBJ1-2; the match to TRBD1 covers 7 bases. The germline V gene encodes CDR1 SGHNT and CDR2 YYREEE (reference sequence). This CDR3 is 12 amino acids long. V lost 3 bases to trimming and J lost 5 bases; unmatched junction nucleotides: 1. As DNA, the CDR3 is TGTGCCAGCAGCTCGACAGGGTATGGCTACACCTTC. Protein: CASSSTGYGYTF.

The chain combines TRBV18 with TRBJ1-5; no reliable D call. Looked up from germline, CDR1 is KGHSH and CDR2 is LQKENI. V lost 8 bases, J lost 4 bases, and 12 bases lay in between. This CDR3 is built from 13 residues. The CDR3 reads CASGQGLNQPQHF. DNA of the CDR3: TGTGCCAGCGGTCAAGGACTAAATCAGCCCCAGCATTTT.

The rearrangement uses TRBV7-2 and TRBJ1-1, with 9 bases that match TRBD1. V was clipped by 4 bases and J by 8 bases; unmatched bases: 2. This CDR3 is 12 amino acids long. CDR1 and CDR2 (germline): SGHTA, FQGNSA. CDR3 sequence (DNA): TGTGCCAGCAGCTATGGACAGGGGGAAGCTTTCTTT. It encodes CASSYGQGEAFF.

This clone was observed a few times. The chain employs TRBV18 and TRBJ1-1; TRBD1 might be the D (5 bases). V shed 4 bases and J shed 1 base, with 10 bases lying between them. This CDR3 region has 14 residues. CDR1 and CDR2 from the germline V gene are KGHSH and LQKENI. The DNA for the CDR3 is TGTGCCAGCTCACAGGGGATAAGGAACACTGAAGCTTTCTTT. Translated, it gives CASSQGIRNTEAFF.

This rearrangement joins TRBV28 to TRBJ1-1, with D unresolved. The CDR3 covers 12 residues. Germline values: CDR1 MDHEN, CDR2 SYDVKM. V was shortened by 11 bases and J by 4 bases, with 14 bases between the two germline ends. The CDR3 DNA is TGTGCCGCCTCGGAAGGAGGCACTGAAGCTTTCTTT. Residues: CAASEGGTEAFF.

The rearrangement uses TRBV30 and TRBJ2-7; possibly TRBD1 for D (6 bases). The CDR3 has 12 residues. Trimming stripped 4 bases from V and 6 bases from J, with 13 bases between. The germline V gene has CDR1 GTSNPN and CDR2 SVGIG (reference sequence). CDR3 coding DNA: TGTGCCTGGACGGGTGGGGGCGGCGAGCAGTACTTC. This sequence encodes CAWTGGGGEQYF.

The rearrangement links TRBV7-2 to TRBJ1-6, with 7 bases fitting TRBD1. V dropped 1 base and J dropped 7; count of bases not matched to a gene: 4. The CDR3 is made up of 15 amino acids. The germline V gene encodes CDR1 SGHTA and CDR2 FQGNSA. Here the CDR3 reads CASSLEGGENSPLHF. CDR3 sequence (DNA): TGTGCCAGCAGCTTAGAAGGGGGCGAGAATTCACCCCTCCACTTT.

This clone has a handful of counts. This sequence joins TRBV11-2 and TRBJ1-1; D call uncertain. The V end was cut by 2 bases, the J end by 1 base, with 5 bases between. CDR3 length: 13 residues. The germline gives CDR1 SGHAT, CDR2 FQNNGV. This CDR3 reads CASSLSRNTEAFF. CDR3 nucleotide sequence: TGTGCCAGCAGCTTAAGTAGGAACACTGAAGCTTTCTTT.

J is TRBJ1-2 and V is TRBV19, with 10 bases lining up with TRBD1. Germline values: CDR1 LNHDA, CDR2 SQIVND (reference sequence). The CDR3 runs 14 residues. J lost 3 bases, V lost 5 bases, and 3 bases had no gene match. DNA for the CDR3: TGTGCCAGTAGTCCCGGGACAGGGGACTATGGCTACACCTTC. Translation gives CASSPGTGDYGYTF.

A few counts support this clone. The chain uses TRBV6-5 and TRBJ2-2; possibly TRBD1 for D (5 bases). There are 15 residues in the CDR3. V gave up 5 bases and J gave up 1 base, with 11 bases separating them. CDR1 and CDR2 from the germline V gene are MNHEY and SVGAGI. CDR3 in amino acids: CASSGFGQNTGELFF. The CDR3 nucleotides are TGTGCCAGCAGTGGTTTCGGACAGAACACCGGGGAGCTGTTTTTT.

This clone was counted only a few times. V and J are TRBV28 and TRBJ2-3; 13 bases align to TRBD2. Trimming at V came to 5 bases and at J to 8 bases, leaving 4 bases not matched to a gene. The CDR3 consists of 14 residues. Germline values: CDR1 MDHEN, CDR2 SYDVKM. CDR3 loop: CASSQGLAGITQYF. The CDR3 nucleotides read TGTGCCAGCAGTCAGGGACTAGCGGGGATTACGCAGTATTTT. The entire variable domain, with the rest obtained from reference TRBV28 and TRBJ2-3, is as follows: DVKVTQSSRYLVKRTGEKVFLECVQDMDHENMFWYRQDPGLGLRLIYFSYDVKMKEKGDIPEGYSVSREKKERFSLILESASTNQTSMYLCASSQGLAGITQYFGPGTRLTVL.

The rearrangement uses TRBV2 and TRBJ2-3; a possible D gene is TRBD1 (5 bases). Trimming took off 6 bases at V and 3 bases at J, with 10 bases between the two ends. Germline CDR1 reads SNHLY; CDR2 reads FYNNEI. The CDR3 is 13 amino acids. The DNA of the CDR3 is TGTGCCAGCAGGGTCAGGGCAACAGATACGCAGTATTTT. This translates into CASRVRATDTQYF.

This sequence joins TRBV5-5 and TRBJ1-1; D may be TRBD1 (6 bases). The CDR3 consists of 14 residues. The V gene's germline CDR1 is SGHKS and CDR2 YYEKEE (reference sequence). Trimming removed 3 bases at V and 1 base at J, with 10 bases between. In nucleotides, the CDR3 is TGTGCCAGCAGCTCTCAGGGGACGAACACTGAAGCTTTCTTT. This codes for CASSSQGTNTEAFF.

The chain combines TRBV5-5 with TRBJ2-3, with D maybe TRBD2 (5 bases). The germline CDR1 and CDR2 sequences are SGHKS and YYEKEE (reference sequence). Trimming left V 0 bases short and J 2 bases short, with 16 bases between. This CDR3 is 17 amino acids long. The chain's CDR3 is CASSLGGGSPFTDTQYF. The CDR3 bases are TGTGCCAGCAGCTTGGGCGGAGGTTCACCTTTCACAGATACGCAGTATTTT.

CDR3 sequence (DNA): TGTGCCAGCAGTTACTCCGCAGGCGAGAATGAAAAACTGTTTTTT. Translation gives CASSYSAGENEKLFF. V usage is TRBV6-6 and J usage is TRBJ1-4; D ambiguous. The CDR3 has 15 residues. V was cut by 0 bases and J by 5 bases, with 10 bases left in between. Germline loops: CDR1 MNHNY, CDR2 SVGAGI (reference sequence).

This clone has only a few counts. V is TRBV30 and J is TRBJ1-5; tentatively, D is TRBD1 (5 bases). This CDR3 spans 13 amino acids. Per germline, CDR1 GTSNPN and CDR2 SVGIG (reference sequence). V was clipped by 5 bases and J by 5 bases, with 13 bases between them. This CDR3 reads CAWGEGDYQPQHF. The CDR3 DNA follows: TGTGCCTGGGGGGAAGGGGACTATCAGCCCCAGCATTTT. The complete variable domain, with remaining parts taken from reference TRBV30 and TRBJ1-5, reads SQTIHQWPATLVQPVGSPLSLECTVEGTSNPNLYWYRQAAGRGLQLLFYSVGIGQISSEVPQNLSASRPQDRQFILSSKKLLLSDSGFYLCAWGEGDYQPQHFGDGTRLSIL.

The gene calls are TRBV5-6 and TRBJ1-1, with D maybe TRBD1 (5 bases). Per the germline V gene, CDR1 is SGHDT and CDR2 is YYEEEE. The CDR3 spans 14 residues. V shed 4 bases and J shed 4 bases, with 14 bases lying between them. The CDR3 nucleotides are TGTGCCAGCAGCCCCCCGGGGGGAACCACTGAAGCTTTCTTT. It specifies CASSPPGGTTEAFF.

CDR3 sequence: CASSSLTSGGSTDTQYF. DNA for the CDR3: TGTGCCAGCAGTTCTTTAACTAGCGGGGGGAGCACAGATACGCAGTATTTT. The chain links TRBV7-8 to TRBJ2-3, with TRBD2 matching over 12 bases. CDR1 is SGHVS, CDR2 FQNEAQ, per germline. Germline trimming cut 6 bases from V and 0 bases from J; bases unmatched to any gene: 7. The CDR3 is 17 residues long.

This rearrangement joins TRBV5-1 to TRBJ2-1, with 7 bases aligning to TRBD1. The V gene end was trimmed by 0 bases and the J gene end by 7 bases; junction bases not matched to a gene: 7. The germline CDR1 and CDR2 sequences are SGHRS and YFSETQ. The length of the CDR3 is 15 residues. CDR3 residues: CASSLVGTQGNEQFF. CDR3 DNA: TGCGCCAGCAGCTTGGTGGGGACACAGGGGAATGAGCAGTTCTTC.

The CDR3 loop reads CASSRGDTQYF. Here the CDR3 DNA reads TGTGCCAGCAGCCGGGGAGATACGCAGTATTTT. The chain links TRBV11-2 to TRBJ2-3; D is perhaps TRBD2 (5 bases). Germline assignment: CDR1 SGHAT and CDR2 FQNNGV. The CDR3 loop spans 11 amino acids. V lost 5 bases, J lost 5 bases, and 5 bases lay in between.

This clone was picked up one time. The rearrangement links TRBV7-2 to TRBJ2-1, with TRBD2 as a possible D gene (5 bases). Looked up from germline, CDR1 is SGHTA and CDR2 is FQGNSA. The CDR3 extends over 15 amino acids. V was shortened by 0 bases and J by 2 bases, with 8 bases between the two germline ends. CDR3 bases: TGTGCCAGCAGCTTAGCCTTCGGGGCCTACAATGAGCAGTTCTTC. Protein: CASSLAFGAYNEQFF.

V and J are TRBV14 and TRBJ2-3, with D possibly matching TRBD1 (6 bases). The CDR3 is 15 amino acids. V lost 2 bases and J lost 3, with 12 bases in between. Germline V gene sequence: CDR1 SGHDN, CDR2 FVKESK. CDR3 DNA: TGTGCCAGCAGCCAAATTCAGGGGAGAACAGATACGCAGTATTTT. Protein: CASSQIQGRTDTQYF.

This sequence joins TRBV5-1 and TRBJ1-2, with 7 positions matching TRBD1. The J segment lost 4 bases and the V segment lost 0 bases, leaving 9 bases of the junction unmatched. This CDR3 is 16 amino acids long. Germline lookup yields CDR1 SGHRS and CDR2 YFSETQ. CDR3 nucleotide sequence: TGCGCCAGCAGCTTGGGAGCGACAGGGTCATCCTATGGCTACACCTTC. Translated, it gives CASSLGATGSSYGYTF.

This clone was seen only a few times. The chain uses TRBV5-1 and TRBJ1-5; D unresolved. V was clipped by 0 bases and J by 3 bases, with 7 bases between them. This CDR3 has 14 amino acids. CDR1 and CDR2 from the germline V gene are SGHRS and YFSETQ. The CDR3 region has the DNA TGCGCCAGCAGCTTGGACAGTCCCAATCAGCCCCAGCATTTT. The encoded protein is CASSLDSPNQPQHF.